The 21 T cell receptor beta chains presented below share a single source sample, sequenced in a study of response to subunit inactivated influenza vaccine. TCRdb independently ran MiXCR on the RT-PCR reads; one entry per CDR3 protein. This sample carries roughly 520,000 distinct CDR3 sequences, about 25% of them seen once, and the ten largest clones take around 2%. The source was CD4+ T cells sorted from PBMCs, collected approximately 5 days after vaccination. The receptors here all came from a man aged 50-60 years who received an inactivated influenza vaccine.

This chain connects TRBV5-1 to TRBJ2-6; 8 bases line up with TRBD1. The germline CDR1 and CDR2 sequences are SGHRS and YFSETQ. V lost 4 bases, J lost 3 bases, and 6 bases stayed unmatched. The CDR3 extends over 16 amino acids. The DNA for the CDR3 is TGCGCCAGCAGCACCGGACAGGGAGGTGGGGCCAACGTCCTGACTTTC. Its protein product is CASSTGQGGGANVLTF.

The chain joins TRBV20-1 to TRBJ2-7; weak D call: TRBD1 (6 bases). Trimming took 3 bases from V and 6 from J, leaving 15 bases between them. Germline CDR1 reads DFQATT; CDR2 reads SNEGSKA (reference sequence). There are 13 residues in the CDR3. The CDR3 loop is CSARVPTGFEQYF. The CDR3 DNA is TGCAGTGCTAGGGTTCCCACAGGGTTCGAGCAGTACTTC.

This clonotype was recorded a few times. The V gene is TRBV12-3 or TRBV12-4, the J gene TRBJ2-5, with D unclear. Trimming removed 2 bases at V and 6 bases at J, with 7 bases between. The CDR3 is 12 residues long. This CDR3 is CASSLYTKTQYF. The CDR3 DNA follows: TGTGCCAGCAGTTTATACACGAAGACCCAGTACTTC.

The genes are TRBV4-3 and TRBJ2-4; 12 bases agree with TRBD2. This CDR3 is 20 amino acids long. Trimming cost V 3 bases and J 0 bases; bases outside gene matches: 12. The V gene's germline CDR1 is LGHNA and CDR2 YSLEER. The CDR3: CASSQSWTSGTRLAKNIQYF. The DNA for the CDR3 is TGCGCCAGCAGCCAGTCGTGGACTAGCGGGACACGATTAGCCAAAAACATTCAGTACTTC.

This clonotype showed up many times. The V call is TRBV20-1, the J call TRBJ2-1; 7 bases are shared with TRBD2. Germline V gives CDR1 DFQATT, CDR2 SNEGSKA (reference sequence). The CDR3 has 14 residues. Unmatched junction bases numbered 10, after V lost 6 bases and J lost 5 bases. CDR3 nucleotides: TGCAGTGCCTATAGGACTAGATCGAACAATGAGCAGTTCTTC. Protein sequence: CSAYRTRSNNEQFF.

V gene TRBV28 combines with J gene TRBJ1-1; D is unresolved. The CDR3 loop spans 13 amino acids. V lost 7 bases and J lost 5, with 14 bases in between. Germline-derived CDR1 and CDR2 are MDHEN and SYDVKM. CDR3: CASTKGAGTEAFF. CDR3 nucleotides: TGTGCCAGCACTAAGGGCGCGGGGACTGAAGCTTTCTTT.

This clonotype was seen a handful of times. CDR3 DNA sequence: TGTGCCAGCAGCCGTATACAGGGGGCGCCTACCAATGAGCAGTTCTTC. As protein: CASSRIQGAPTNEQFF. This chain links TRBV11-2 with TRBJ2-1, with 9 bases matching TRBD1. In germline, CDR1 is SGHAT, CDR2 FQNNGV. The V gene end was trimmed by 5 bases and the J gene end by 6 bases; junction bases not matched to a gene: 11. The CDR3 has 16 residues.

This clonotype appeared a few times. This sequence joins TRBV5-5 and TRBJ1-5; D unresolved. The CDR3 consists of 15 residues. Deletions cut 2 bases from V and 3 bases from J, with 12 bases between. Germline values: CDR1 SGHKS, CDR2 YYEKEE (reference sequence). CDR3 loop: CASSLIYGNNQPQHF. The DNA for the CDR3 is TGTGCCAGCAGCTTAATATACGGAAACAATCAGCCCCAGCATTTT.

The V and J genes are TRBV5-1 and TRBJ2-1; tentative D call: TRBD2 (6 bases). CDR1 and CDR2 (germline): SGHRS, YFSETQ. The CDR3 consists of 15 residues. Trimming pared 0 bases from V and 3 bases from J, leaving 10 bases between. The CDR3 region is CASSLGRLVYNEQFF. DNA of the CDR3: TGCGCCAGCAGCTTGGGCCGACTAGTCTACAATGAGCAGTTCTTC.

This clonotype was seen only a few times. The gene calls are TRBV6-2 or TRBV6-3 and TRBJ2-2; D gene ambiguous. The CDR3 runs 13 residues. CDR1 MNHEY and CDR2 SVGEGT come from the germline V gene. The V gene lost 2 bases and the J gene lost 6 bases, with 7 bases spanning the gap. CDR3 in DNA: TGTGCCAGCAGTTACCCCTTTCCCGGGGAGCTGTTTTTT. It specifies CASSYPFPGELFF.

The CDR3 here is CASSLWGQWVTTEAFF. The CDR3 DNA sequence: TGTGCCAGCAGTTTATGGGGCCAGTGGGTCACCACTGAAGCTTTCTTT. V and J are TRBV28 and TRBJ1-1, with no clear D. Trimming took off 0 bases at V and 4 bases at J, with 15 bases between the two ends. Per the germline V gene, CDR1 is MDHEN and CDR2 is SYDVKM. This CDR3 spans 16 amino acids.

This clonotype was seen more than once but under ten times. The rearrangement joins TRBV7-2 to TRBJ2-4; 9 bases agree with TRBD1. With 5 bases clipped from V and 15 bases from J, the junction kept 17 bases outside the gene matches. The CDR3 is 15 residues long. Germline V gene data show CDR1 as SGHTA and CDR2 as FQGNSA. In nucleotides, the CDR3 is TGTGCCAGCAGCCCTAAGGACAGGGGAGCGGGATTTCTGTACTTC. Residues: CASSPKDRGAGFLYF.

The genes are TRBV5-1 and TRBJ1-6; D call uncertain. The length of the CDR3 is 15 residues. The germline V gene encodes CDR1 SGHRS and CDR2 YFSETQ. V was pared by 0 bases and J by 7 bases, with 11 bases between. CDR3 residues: CASSLDARVNSPLHF. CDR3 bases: TGCGCCAGCAGCTTGGATGCCCGGGTAAATTCACCCCTCCACTTT.

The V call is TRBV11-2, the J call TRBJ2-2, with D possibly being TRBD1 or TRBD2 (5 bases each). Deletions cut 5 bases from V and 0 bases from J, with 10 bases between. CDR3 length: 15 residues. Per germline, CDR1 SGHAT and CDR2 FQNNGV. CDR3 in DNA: TGTGCCAGCAGCGGGACCCTCGCGAACACCGGGGAGCTGTTTTTT. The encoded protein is CASSGTLANTGELFF. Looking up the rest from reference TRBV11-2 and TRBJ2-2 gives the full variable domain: EAGVAQSPRYKIIEKRQSVAFWCNPISGHATLYWYQQILGQGPKLLIQFQNNGVVDDSQLPKDRFSAERLKGVDSTLKIQPAKLEDSAVYLCASSGTLANTGELFFGEGSRLTVL.

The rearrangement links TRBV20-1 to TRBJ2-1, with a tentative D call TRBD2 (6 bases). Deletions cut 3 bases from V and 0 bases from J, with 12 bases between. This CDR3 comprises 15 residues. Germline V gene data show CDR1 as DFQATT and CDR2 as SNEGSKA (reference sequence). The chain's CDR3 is CSASDAGRSYNEQFF. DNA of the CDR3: TGCAGTGCTAGCGATGCGGGGCGCTCCTACAATGAGCAGTTCTTC.

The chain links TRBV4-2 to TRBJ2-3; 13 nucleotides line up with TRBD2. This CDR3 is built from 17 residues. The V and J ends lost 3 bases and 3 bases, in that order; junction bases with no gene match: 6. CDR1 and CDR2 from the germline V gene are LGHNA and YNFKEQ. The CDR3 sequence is CASSHVTSGRGTDTQYF. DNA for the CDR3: TGTGCCAGCAGCCATGTTACTAGCGGGAGGGGGACAGATACGCAGTATTTT.

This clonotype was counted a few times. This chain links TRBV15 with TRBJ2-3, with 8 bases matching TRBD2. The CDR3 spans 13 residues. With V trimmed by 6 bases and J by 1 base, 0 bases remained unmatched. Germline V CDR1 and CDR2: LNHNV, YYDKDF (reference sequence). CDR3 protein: CATRRGGTDTQYF. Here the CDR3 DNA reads TGTGCCACCAGGCGGGGGGGCACAGATACGCAGTATTTT.

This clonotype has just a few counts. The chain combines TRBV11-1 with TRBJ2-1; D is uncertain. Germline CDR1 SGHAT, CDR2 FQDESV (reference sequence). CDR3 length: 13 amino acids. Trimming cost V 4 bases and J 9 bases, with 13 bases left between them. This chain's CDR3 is CASSSTRSGEQFF. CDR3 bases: TGTGCCAGCAGCTCAACGCGATCGGGTGAGCAGTTCTTC.

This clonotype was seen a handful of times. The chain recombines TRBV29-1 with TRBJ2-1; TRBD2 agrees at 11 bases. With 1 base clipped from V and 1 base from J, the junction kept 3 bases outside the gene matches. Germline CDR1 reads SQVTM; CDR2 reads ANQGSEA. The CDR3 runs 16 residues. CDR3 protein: CSVEAGLAESYNEQFF. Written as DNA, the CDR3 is TGCAGCGTTGAAGCGGGACTAGCGGAATCCTACAATGAGCAGTTCTTC.

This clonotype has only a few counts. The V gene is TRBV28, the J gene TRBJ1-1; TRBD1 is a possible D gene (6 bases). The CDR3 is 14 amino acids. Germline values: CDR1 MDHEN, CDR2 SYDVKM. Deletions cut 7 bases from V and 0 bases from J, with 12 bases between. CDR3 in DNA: TGTGCCAGCAACCTCGACAGGATGAACACTGAAGCTTTCTTT. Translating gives CASNLDRMNTEAFF.

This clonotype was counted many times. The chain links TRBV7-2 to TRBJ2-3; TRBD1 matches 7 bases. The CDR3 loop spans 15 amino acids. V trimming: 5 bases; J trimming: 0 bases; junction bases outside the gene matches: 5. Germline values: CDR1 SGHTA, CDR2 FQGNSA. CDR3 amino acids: CASSRGTVSTDTQYF. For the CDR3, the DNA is TGTGCCAGCAGCAGAGGGACAGTGAGCACAGATACGCAGTATTTT. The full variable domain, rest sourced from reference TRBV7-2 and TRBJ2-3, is GAGVSQSPSNKVTEKGKDVELRCDPISGHTALYWYRQSLGQGLEFLIYFQGNSAPDKSGLPSDRFSAERTGGSVSTLTIQRTQQEDSAVYLCASSRGTVSTDTQYFGPGTRLTVL.